What follows describes a single T cell receptor (beta chain). What it recognizes is unknown. A much more abundant neighbour one base away suggests this may be a read error. For naive CD8 T cells, sorting used the CD8+CD4-CCR7+CD45RA+ phenotype. Previously described methods and listed TCR primers were employed for the bulk TCR libraries. MiXCR, applied by TCRdb to the PCR reads, yields one record per CDR3 protein. This sample has about 320,000 distinct CDR3 sequences, with about a fifth found just once. These data originate in a study of molecular identifiers for immune sequencing clone quantification. Overall study results and limits: Clones that had above 20 RNA copies took up over 99% of effector molecules but under 1% in naive cells.

The specimen was naive CD8+ T cells from blood, with Jurkat cell RNA spiked in. The subset denotes: FACS-sorted CD8+CD4-CCR7+CD45RA+ naive T cells. The TCR was taken from a human donor in good health. Some libraries in this study had Jurkat cell RNA spiked in.

The CDR3 protein is CASSPLSRDSLWAQYF. CDR3 coding DNA: TGTGCCAGCAGTCCCCTTTCCCGGGACTCACTGTGGGCCCAGTACTTC. The chain links TRBV28 to TRBJ2-5; D is perhaps TRBD2 (6 bases). Germline V gives CDR1 MDHEN, CDR2 SYDVKM. This CDR3 has 16 residues. V lost 5 bases and J 9 bases, leaving 25 bases between the germline ends.